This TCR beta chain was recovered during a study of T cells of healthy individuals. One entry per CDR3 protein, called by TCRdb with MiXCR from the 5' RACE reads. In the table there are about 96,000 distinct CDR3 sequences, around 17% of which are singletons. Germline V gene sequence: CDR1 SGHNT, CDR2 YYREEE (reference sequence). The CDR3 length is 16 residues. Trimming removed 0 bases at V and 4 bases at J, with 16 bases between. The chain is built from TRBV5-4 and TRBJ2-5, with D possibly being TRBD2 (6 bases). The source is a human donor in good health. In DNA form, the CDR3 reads TGTGCCAGCAGCTTGGGTGGCGGGGATGGTTCAGAGACCCAGTACTTC. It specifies CASSLGGGDGSETQYF.